The source of this T cell receptor beta chain is a study of technical replicates of blood from a handful of donors. TCRdb's table, derived via immunoSEQ multiplex PCR, lists solely in-frame clones and lacks some. There are 60,000 to 70,000 clones in the sample; roughly 98% occur only once, and around 0.16% lies in the top ten. V lost 0 bases and J 7 bases, leaving 10 bases between the germline ends. The germline V gene encodes CDR1 MGHRA and CDR2 YSYEKL. The CDR3 has 14 amino acids. This chain links TRBV4-1 with TRBJ1-5, with D hard to call. This TCR was sampled from a human donor in good health. The sequencing sample was made of T cells isolated from PBMCs. CDR3 residues: CASSQDPWAQPQHF. CDR3 sequence (DNA): TGCGCCAGCAGCCAAGACCCCTGGGCGCAGCCCCAGCATTTT.